This T cell receptor beta chain was profiled in a study of early stage breast cancer tumors. As for the study in general: About 70% of the 16 invasive tumors were ER+, PR+ and HER2-. Among around 12 ER+/PR+/HER2- tumors, eight were ductal, four lobular. Study conclusions and caveats: Tumor and normal breast were distinguished via blood comparison in about 90% of the 16 patients. Unsorted bulk genomic DNA sequencing lacked pairing and functional marker data.

Profiled with immunoSEQ multiplex PCR; TCRdb holds only in-frame clones, not every one. The repertoire holds 60,000 to 75,000 clones, around 80% seen once, with 4% to 5% in the top ten. This clone was counted a single time. What it recognizes is unknown. This clonotype was obtained from a person aged 40-50 years with breast cancer. The sample comprised blood.

DNA of the CDR3: TGTGCCAGCAGCTTAAACGCCCTTATGGGTGAGCAGTTCTTC. Translated, it gives CASSLNALMGEQFF. J is TRBJ2-1 and V is TRBV7-9; D not resolved. The V end was cut by 2 bases, the J end by 9 bases, with 14 bases between. Germline CDR1 SEHNR, CDR2 FQNEAQ (reference sequence). The CDR3 is 14 amino acids.